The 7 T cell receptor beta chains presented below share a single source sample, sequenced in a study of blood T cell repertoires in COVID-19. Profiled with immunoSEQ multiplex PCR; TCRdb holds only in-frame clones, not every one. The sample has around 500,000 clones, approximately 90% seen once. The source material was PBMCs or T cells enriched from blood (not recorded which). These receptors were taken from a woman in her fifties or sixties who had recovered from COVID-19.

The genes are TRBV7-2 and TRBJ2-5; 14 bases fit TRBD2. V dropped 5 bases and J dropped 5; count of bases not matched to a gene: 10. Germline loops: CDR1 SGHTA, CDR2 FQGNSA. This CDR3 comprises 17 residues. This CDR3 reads CASSPRLAGGPMETQYF. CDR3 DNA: TGTGCCAGCAGCCCGAGACTAGCGGGGGGGCCGATGGAGACCCAGTACTTC.

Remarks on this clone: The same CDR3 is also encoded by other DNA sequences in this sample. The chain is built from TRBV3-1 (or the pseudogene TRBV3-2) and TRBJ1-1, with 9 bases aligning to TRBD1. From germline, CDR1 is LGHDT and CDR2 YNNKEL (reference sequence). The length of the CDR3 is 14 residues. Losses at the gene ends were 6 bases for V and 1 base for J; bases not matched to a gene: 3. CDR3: CASRPTGGNTEAFF. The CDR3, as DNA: TGTGCCAGCAGGCCGACAGGGGGGAACACTGAAGCTTTCTTT.

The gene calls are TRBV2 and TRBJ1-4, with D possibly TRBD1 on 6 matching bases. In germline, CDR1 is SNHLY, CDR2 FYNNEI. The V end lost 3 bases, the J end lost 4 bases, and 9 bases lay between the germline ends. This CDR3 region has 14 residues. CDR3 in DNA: TGTGCCAGCAGTGAGCAGGGGATTAATGAAAAACTGTTTTTT. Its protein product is CASSEQGINEKLFF.

CDR3 bases: TGTGCCAGCAGCTCTAGCGGGGTGAGGTGGGAGACCCAGTACTTC. Amino acid sequence: CASSSSGVRWETQYF. The gene calls are TRBV11-2 and TRBJ2-5; 9 bases line up with TRBD2. The CDR3 is made up of 15 amino acids. CDR1 and CDR2 from the germline V gene are SGHAT and FQNNGV. After removal of 4 bases from V and 5 bases from J, the junction contained 8 bases not matched to a gene.

CDR3 coding DNA: TGTGCCAGCAGCTTGGCCGAGACAGGGACTTCACCCCTCCACTTT. Its translation: CASSLAETGTSPLHF. The genes are TRBV5-5 and TRBJ1-6, with TRBD1 matching 7 bases. The trim removed 0 bases at V and 9 bases at J, leaving 6 bases unmatched. CDR1 is SGHKS, CDR2 YYEKEE, per germline (reference sequence). The CDR3 is 15 amino acids.

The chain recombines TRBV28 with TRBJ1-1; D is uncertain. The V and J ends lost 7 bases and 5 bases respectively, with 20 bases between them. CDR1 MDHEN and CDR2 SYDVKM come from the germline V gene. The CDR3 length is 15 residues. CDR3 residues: CASKGAMSEATEAFF. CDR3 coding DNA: TGTGCCAGCAAAGGCGCAATGTCAGAGGCGACTGAAGCTTTCTTT.

CDR3 nucleotide sequence: TGTGCCTGGACGGGACAGAGGAACACTGAAGCTTTCTTT. It encodes CAWTGQRNTEAFF. The rearrangement uses TRBV30 and TRBJ1-1, with TRBD1 matching over 7 bases. The V and J ends lost 4 bases and 1 base, in that order; junction bases with no gene match: 3. Germline CDR1 and CDR2: GTSNPN and SVGIG (reference sequence). The CDR3 extends over 13 amino acids.